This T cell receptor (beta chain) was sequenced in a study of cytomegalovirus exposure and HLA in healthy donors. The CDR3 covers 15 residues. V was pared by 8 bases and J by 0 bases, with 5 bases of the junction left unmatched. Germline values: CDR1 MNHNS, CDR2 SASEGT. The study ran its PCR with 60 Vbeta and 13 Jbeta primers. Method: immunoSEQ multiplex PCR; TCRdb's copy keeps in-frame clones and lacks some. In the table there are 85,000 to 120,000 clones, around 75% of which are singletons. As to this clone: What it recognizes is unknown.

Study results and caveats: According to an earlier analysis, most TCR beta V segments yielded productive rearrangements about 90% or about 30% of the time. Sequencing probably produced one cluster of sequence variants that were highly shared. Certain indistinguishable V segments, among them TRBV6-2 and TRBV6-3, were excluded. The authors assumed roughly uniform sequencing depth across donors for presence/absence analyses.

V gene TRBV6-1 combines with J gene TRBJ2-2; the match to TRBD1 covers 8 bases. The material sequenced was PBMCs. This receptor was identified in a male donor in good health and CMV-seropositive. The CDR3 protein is CASRKDRANTGELFF. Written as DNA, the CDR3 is TGTGCCAGCCGGAAGGACAGGGCGAACACCGGGGAGCTGTTTTTT.